A single sample gave rise to the 10 T cell receptor beta chains below, sequenced in a study of T cells in Graves' hyperthyroidism and ophthalmopathy. RNA transcripts provided the source from which TCR beta CDR3 regions were amplified. The study used the HTBI primer set for a first-round RT-PCR of the TCR CDR3. TCRdb redid the calling of the multiplex PCR reads with MiXCR, one entry per CDR3 protein. The data show 350,000 to 400,000 distinct CDR3 sequences, with more than 12% seen just once and approximately 30% held by the top ten. Sequenced: blood. All receptors derive from a woman under 40 with Graves' hyperthyroidism.

In its sample, this clonotype was seen a few times. At one of its ends the junction is not consistent with the germline gene, which may arise from a read error. The V call is TRBV7-7, the J call TRBJ2-3, with D uncertain. Looked up from germline, CDR1 is SSHAT and CDR2 is FNYEAQ (reference sequence). The CDR3 sequence is 13 residues long. The CDR3 coding sequence is TGTGCTAGCAGCTCCCGCGCCGGTGATACGCAGTATTTT. Encoded protein: CASSSRAGDTQYF.

The sample holds many counts of this clonotype. This sequence joins TRBV7-8 and TRBJ2-2; 11 bases are a match to TRBD2. CDR1 SGHVS and CDR2 FQNEAQ come from the germline V gene. This CDR3 has 18 residues. V was pared by 6 bases and J by 4 bases, with 13 bases of the junction left unmatched. CDR3 protein: CASRRTRQLAGATGELFF. CDR3 in DNA: TGTGCCAGCAGGCGTACGCGACAACTAGCGGGGGCCACCGGGGAGCTGTTTTTT.

This clonotype was observed once. The rearrangement links TRBV19 to TRBJ2-7; D unresolved. Trimming removed 5 bases at V and 6 bases at J, with 35 bases between. CDR1 is LNHDA, CDR2 SQIVND, per germline (reference sequence). The CDR3 consists of 20 residues. The CDR3: CASSADGPNPSVGVVREQYF. In DNA, the CDR3 is TGTGCCAGTAGTGCGGACGGGCCGAACCCCTCCGTGGGTGTAGTGCGCGAGCAGTACTTC.

The V gene is TRBV25-1, the J gene TRBJ1-5, with 7 bases lining up with TRBD1. Germline lookup yields CDR1 MGHDK and CDR2 SYGVNS. This CDR3 is 14 amino acids long. V dropped 5 bases and J dropped 6; count of bases not matched to a gene: 7. Here the CDR3 DNA reads TGTGCCAGCAGTCAACCAGGGGGGGGTCAGCCCCAGCATTTT. It translates to CASSQPGGGQPQHF.

This clonotype was counted between two and nine times. J is TRBJ2-2 and V is TRBV4-1; 13 positions match TRBD2. CDR1 and CDR2 (germline): MGHRA, YSYEKL. The CDR3 is 20 amino acids. The V gene end was trimmed by 0 bases and the J gene end by 7 bases; junction bases not matched to a gene: 14. The CDR3: CASSQDDGTSGNVLIGELFF. DNA of the CDR3: TGCGCCAGCAGCCAAGATGATGGGACTAGCGGGAATGTATTAATCGGGGAGCTGTTTTTT.

This clonotype was seen more than once but under ten times. The chain is built from TRBV7-9 and TRBJ1-2; 10 bases align to TRBD1. This CDR3 comprises 15 residues. The V and J ends lost 4 bases and 2 bases, in that order; junction bases with no gene match: 4. CDR1 is SEHNR, CDR2 FQNEAQ, per germline (reference sequence). The CDR3 here is CASSYDRGRNYGYTF. The DNA of the CDR3 is TGTGCCAGCAGCTACGACAGGGGGCGCAACTATGGCTACACCTTC.

This clonotype was detected ten times or more. The CDR3 spells CALQRDRASPLHF. CDR3 bases: TGTGCCTTACAACGGGACAGGGCTTCACCCCTCCACTTT. The chain is built from TRBV30 and TRBJ1-6; 9 nucleotides align to TRBD1. The CDR3 has 13 residues. From germline, CDR1 is GTSNPN and CDR2 SVGIG (reference sequence). Trimming cost V 7 bases and J 9 bases; bases outside gene matches: 7.

About this clonotype: With a much larger clone just one base away, this may be a read error. V gene TRBV7-2 combines with J gene TRBJ2-3; 8 nucleotides agree with TRBD2. Germline CDR1 is SGHTA and CDR2 is FQGNSA. V trimming: 1 base; J trimming: 5 bases; junction bases outside the gene matches: 8. The length of the CDR3 is 16 residues. Here the CDR3 reads CTSSLVRREAGDTQYF. CDR3 in DNA: TGTACCAGCAGCTTAGTTAGGCGGGAGGCTGGAGATACGCAGTATTTT.

This clonotype has a count of ten or more. This chain joins TRBV12-3 or TRBV12-4 and TRBJ2-5; D is possibly TRBD1 (7 bases). The length of the CDR3 is 14 residues. V was cut by 3 bases and J by 8 bases, with 16 bases left in between. CDR3 sequence reads: CASSLGRGVSTQYF. CDR3 bases: TGTGCCAGCAGTTTGGGCAGGGGGGTCAGCACCCAGTACTTC.

This clonotype came up once. The chain couples TRBV7-2 to TRBJ2-7; D unresolved. From germline, CDR1 is SGHTA and CDR2 FQGNSA. The CDR3 contains 13 residues. V lost 6 bases to trimming and J lost 6 bases, with 15 bases between them. The CDR3 is CASSSGFNGEQYF. CDR3 bases: TGTGCCAGCAGTTCAGGCTTTAACGGCGAGCAGTACTTC. Full variable domain (remainder filled in from reference TRBV7-2 and TRBJ2-7): GAGVSQSPSNKVTEKGKDVELRCDPISGHTALYWYRQSLGQGLEFLIYFQGNSAPDKSGLPSDRFSAERTGGSVSTLTIQRTQQEDSAVYLCASSSGFNGEQYFGPGTRLTVT.